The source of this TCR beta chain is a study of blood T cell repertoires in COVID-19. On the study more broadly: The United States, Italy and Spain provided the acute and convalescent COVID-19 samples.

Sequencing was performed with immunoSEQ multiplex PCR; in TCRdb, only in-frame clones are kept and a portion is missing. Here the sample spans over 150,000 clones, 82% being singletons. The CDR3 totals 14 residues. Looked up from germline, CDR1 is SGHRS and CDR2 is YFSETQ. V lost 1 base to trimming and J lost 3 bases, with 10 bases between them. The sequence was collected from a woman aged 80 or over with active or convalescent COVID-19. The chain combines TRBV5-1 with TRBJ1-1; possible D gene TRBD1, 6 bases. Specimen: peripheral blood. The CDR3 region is CASSLYSGDTEAFF. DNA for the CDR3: TGCGCCAGCAGCTTGTATTCAGGGGACACTGAAGCTTTCTTT.